A selection of T cell receptor beta chains follows, all from one sample in a study of blood T cell repertoires in COVID-19. Here immunoSEQ multiplex PCR was the method, and the copy in TCRdb shows in-frame clones only, minus some. This table holds about 190,000 clones, about 77% found once. Sequenced: peripheral blood. These receptors originate from a woman of 80 years or more with active or convalescent COVID-19. CDR3s include the opening cysteine and the closing phenylalanine or tryptophan. The order of the fields is clone size, D gene, V gene, J gene, CDR3 length, CDR3 protein, CDR3 DNA. D genes are given only for firm matches. The listing skips clone size in some rows; elsewhere it reads once, few, many or a size class.

clone_size: many
d_call: .
v_call: TRBV4-1
j_call: TRBJ1-1
cdr3_length: 15
cdr3_aa: CASSQDEAAYPEAFF
cdr3_nt: TGCGCCAGCAGCCAAGATGAGGCTGCCTATCCTGAAGCTTTCTTT

clone_size: few
d_call: .
v_call: TRBV29-1
j_call: TRBJ1-2
cdr3_length: 11
cdr3_aa: CSVGTPYGYTF
cdr3_nt: TGCAGCGTGGGGACACCCTATGGCTACACCTTC

clone_size: .
d_call: TRBD1
v_call: TRBV6-4
j_call: TRBJ1-2
cdr3_length: 14
cdr3_aa: CASSPRTGNYGYTF
cdr3_nt: TGTGCCAGCAGTCCCAGGACAGGGAACTATGGCTACACCTTC

clone_size: .
d_call: .
v_call: TRBV6-1
j_call: TRBJ1-2
cdr3_length: 13
cdr3_aa: CASSEVGVDGYTF
cdr3_nt: TGTGCCAGCAGTGAAGTAGGGGTTGATGGCTACACCTTC

clone_size: .
d_call: .
v_call: TRBV12-3/TRBV12-4
j_call: TRBJ1-3
cdr3_length: 13
cdr3_aa: CASSLGSGNTIYF
cdr3_nt: TGTGCCAGCAGTTTAGGGAGCGGAAACACCATATATTTT

clone_size: .
d_call: TRBD2
v_call: TRBV5-1
j_call: TRBJ2-3
cdr3_length: 17
cdr3_aa: CASSSGSGGVLTDTQYF
cdr3_nt: TGCGCCAGCAGCTCAGGTAGCGGGGGCGTACTCACAGATACGCAGTATTTT

clone_size: few
d_call: TRBD1
v_call: TRBV13
j_call: TRBJ2-1
cdr3_length: 17
cdr3_aa: CASSALQNRGRLNEQFF
cdr3_nt: TGTGCCAGCAGCGCCTTACAGAACAGGGGGCGATTGAATGAGCAGTTCTTC

clone_size: .
d_call: TRBD1
v_call: TRBV7-9
j_call: TRBJ1-5
cdr3_length: 15
cdr3_aa: CASSPTGFGNQPQHF
cdr3_nt: TGTGCCAGCAGCCCGACAGGGTTTGGCAATCAGCCCCAGCATTTT

clone_size: few
d_call: TRBD1
v_call: TRBV15
j_call: TRBJ1-2
cdr3_length: 14
cdr3_aa: CATSTRTGAYGYTF
cdr3_nt: TGTGCCACCAGCACCCGGACAGGAGCCTATGGCTACACCTTC

clone_size: .
d_call: .
v_call: TRBV7-6
j_call: TRBJ1-2
cdr3_length: 13
cdr3_aa: CASSLLEYNGYTF
cdr3_nt: TGTGCCAGCAGCTTATTGGAGTATAATGGCTACACCTTC

clone_size: .
d_call: TRBD1
v_call: TRBV5-1
j_call: TRBJ2-3
cdr3_length: 15
cdr3_aa: CASSLTGGRADTQYF
cdr3_nt: TGCGCCAGCAGCTTAACAGGGGGCAGAGCAGATACGCAGTATTTT

clone_size: .
d_call: TRBD2
v_call: TRBV7-2
j_call: TRBJ2-3
cdr3_length: 17
cdr3_aa: CASSVTMRGVSTDTQYF
cdr3_nt: TGTGCCAGCAGCGTAACCATGCGGGGGGTTAGCACAGATACGCAGTATTTT

clone_size: .
d_call: .
v_call: TRBV10-3
j_call: TRBJ1-6
cdr3_length: 15
cdr3_aa: CAISESTVLNSPLHF
cdr3_nt: TGTGCCATCAGTGAGTCCACTGTCCTCAATTCACCCCTCCACTTT

clone_size: .
d_call: TRBD1
v_call: TRBV28
j_call: TRBJ1-2
cdr3_length: 16
cdr3_aa: CASSLYILGQGNGYTF
cdr3_nt: TGTGCCAGCAGTTTATATATTTTGGGACAGGGTAATGGCTACACCTTC

clone_size: .
d_call: .
v_call: TRBV19
j_call: TRBJ1-1
cdr3_length: 15
cdr3_aa: CASSIEEPPNTEAFF
cdr3_nt: TGTGCCAGTAGTATCGAGGAGCCGCCGAACACTGAAGCTTTCTTT

clone_size: .
d_call: TRBD1
v_call: TRBV7-2
j_call: TRBJ2-2
cdr3_length: 16
cdr3_aa: CASSLSGTGKVGELFF
cdr3_nt: TGTGCCAGCAGCTTATCCGGGACAGGGAAAGTGGGGGAGCTGTTTTTT

clone_size: few
d_call: TRBD1
v_call: TRBV2
j_call: TRBJ1-2
cdr3_length: 17
cdr3_aa: CASSPPGQGASNYGYTF
cdr3_nt: TGTGCCAGCAGCCCCCCGGGACAGGGGGCATCTAACTATGGCTACACCTTC

clone_size: .
d_call: TRBD2
v_call: TRBV7-2
j_call: TRBJ2-1
cdr3_length: 15
cdr3_aa: CASSLTAGGYNEQFF
cdr3_nt: TGTGCCAGCAGCTTAACAGCGGGGGGTTACAATGAGCAGTTCTTC

clone_size: .
d_call: .
v_call: TRBV28
j_call: TRBJ1-2
cdr3_length: 12
cdr3_aa: CASSFQGYGYTF
cdr3_nt: TGTGCCAGCAGTTTTCAGGGCTATGGCTACACCTTC

clone_size: .
d_call: .
v_call: TRBV4-3
j_call: TRBJ1-2
cdr3_length: 11
cdr3_aa: CASSGYYGYTF
cdr3_nt: TGCGCCAGCAGTGGCTACTATGGCTACACCTTC

clone_size: .
d_call: .
v_call: TRBV29-1
j_call: TRBJ1-1
cdr3_length: 12
cdr3_aa: CSALRRNTEAFF
cdr3_nt: TGCAGCGCATTACGGAGGAACACTGAAGCTTTCTTT

clone_size: .
d_call: .
v_call: TRBV19
j_call: TRBJ1-1
cdr3_length: 9
cdr3_aa: CASTLGAFF
cdr3_nt: TGTGCCAGCACTCTCGGGGCTTTCTTT

clone_size: .
d_call: .
v_call: TRBV7-2
j_call: TRBJ2-5
cdr3_length: 14
cdr3_aa: CASSVRHIQETQYF
cdr3_nt: TGTGCCAGCAGCGTTCGACACATACAAGAGACCCAGTACTTC

clone_size: .
d_call: TRBD2
v_call: TRBV9
j_call: TRBJ2-3
cdr3_length: 15
cdr3_aa: CASSPVAGRTDTQYF
cdr3_nt: TGTGCCAGCAGCCCGGTAGCGGGGCGCACAGATACGCAGTATTTT

clone_size: .
d_call: TRBD1
v_call: TRBV5-1
j_call: TRBJ1-4
cdr3_length: 16
cdr3_aa: CASSDRDRVRNEKLFF
cdr3_nt: TGCGCCAGCAGCGACCGGGACAGGGTCCGAAATGAAAAACTGTTTTTT

clone_size: few
d_call: .
v_call: TRBV5-5
j_call: TRBJ1-5
cdr3_length: 16
cdr3_aa: CASSLDRFGANQPQHF
cdr3_nt: TGTGCCAGCAGCTTGGACAGGTTTGGGGCCAATCAGCCCCAGCATTTT

clone_size: .
d_call: .
v_call: TRBV4-1
j_call: TRBJ1-2
cdr3_length: 15
cdr3_aa: CASSQITGTNYGYTF
cdr3_nt: TGCGCCAGCAGCCAAATAACCGGTACTAACTATGGCTACACCTTC

clone_size: .
d_call: TRBD1
v_call: TRBV4-2
j_call: TRBJ1-6
cdr3_length: 16
cdr3_aa: CASSQAPGQDPLPLHF
cdr3_nt: TGTGCCAGCAGCCAAGCACCGGGACAGGACCCTTTGCCCCTCCACTTT

clone_size: .
d_call: .
v_call: TRBV4-3
j_call: TRBJ2-7
cdr3_length: 16
cdr3_aa: CASSQDGTTRGYEQYF
cdr3_nt: TGCGCCAGCAGCCAAGATGGAACTACTCGGGGTTACGAGCAGTACTTC

clone_size: .
d_call: .
v_call: TRBV6-5
j_call: TRBJ2-5
cdr3_length: 15
cdr3_aa: CASSPIGLIQETQYF
cdr3_nt: TGTGCCAGCAGTCCCATTGGGCTTATCCAAGAGACCCAGTACTTC

clone_size: .
d_call: TRBD1
v_call: TRBV7-6
j_call: TRBJ2-2
cdr3_length: 19
cdr3_aa: CASSPHLPGTGDYTGELFF
cdr3_nt: TGTGCCAGCAGCCCCCACCTACCCGGGACAGGGGATTACACCGGGGAGCTGTTTTTT

clone_size: .
d_call: .
v_call: TRBV7-6
j_call: TRBJ1-6
cdr3_length: 14
cdr3_aa: CASSPSWTDSPLHF
cdr3_nt: TGTGCCAGCAGCCCCTCTTGGACAGATTCGCCCCTCCACTTT

clone_size: many
d_call: TRBD1
v_call: TRBV2
j_call: TRBJ1-2
cdr3_length: 13
cdr3_aa: CASSPGQYVGYTF
cdr3_nt: TGTGCCAGCAGTCCGGGACAGTATGTCGGCTACACCTTC

clone_size: .
d_call: TRBD1
v_call: TRBV3-1/TRBV3-2
j_call: TRBJ1-3
cdr3_length: 17
cdr3_aa: CASSPTGTVFSGNTIYF
cdr3_nt: TGTGCCAGCAGCCCAACCGGGACAGTTTTCTCTGGAAACACCATATATTTT